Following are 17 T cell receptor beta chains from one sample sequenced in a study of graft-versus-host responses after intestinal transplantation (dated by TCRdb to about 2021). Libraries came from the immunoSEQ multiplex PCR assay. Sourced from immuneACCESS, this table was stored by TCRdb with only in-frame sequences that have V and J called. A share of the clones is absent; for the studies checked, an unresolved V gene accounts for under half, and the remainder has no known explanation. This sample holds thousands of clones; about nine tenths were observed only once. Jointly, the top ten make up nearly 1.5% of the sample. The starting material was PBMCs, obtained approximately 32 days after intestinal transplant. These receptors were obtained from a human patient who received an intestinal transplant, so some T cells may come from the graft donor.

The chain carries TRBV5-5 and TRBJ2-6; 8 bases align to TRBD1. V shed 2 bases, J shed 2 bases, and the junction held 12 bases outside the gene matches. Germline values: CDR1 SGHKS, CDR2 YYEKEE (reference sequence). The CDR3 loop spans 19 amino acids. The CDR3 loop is CASSFKDRVQITGANVLTF. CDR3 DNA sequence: TGTGCCAGCAGCTTCAAGGACAGGGTTCAAATAACTGGGGCCAACGTCCTGACTTTC.

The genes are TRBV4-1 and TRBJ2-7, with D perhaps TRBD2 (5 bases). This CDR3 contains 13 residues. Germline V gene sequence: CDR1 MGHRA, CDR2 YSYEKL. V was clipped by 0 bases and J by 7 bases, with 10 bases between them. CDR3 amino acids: CASSQDLGGEQYF. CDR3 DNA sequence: TGCGCCAGCAGCCAAGATCTTGGCGGGGAGCAGTACTTC.

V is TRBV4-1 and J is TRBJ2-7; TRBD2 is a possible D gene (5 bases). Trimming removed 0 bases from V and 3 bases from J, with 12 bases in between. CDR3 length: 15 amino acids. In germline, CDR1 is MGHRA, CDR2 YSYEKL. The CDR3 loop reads CASSQDFGVLYEQYF. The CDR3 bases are TGCGCCAGCAGCCAAGACTTCGGGGTTCTCTACGAGCAGTACTTC.

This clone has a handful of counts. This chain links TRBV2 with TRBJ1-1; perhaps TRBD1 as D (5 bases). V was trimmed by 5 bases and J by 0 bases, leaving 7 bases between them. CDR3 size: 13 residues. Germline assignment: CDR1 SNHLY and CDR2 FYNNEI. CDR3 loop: CASSQTVNTEAFF. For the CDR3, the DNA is TGTGCCAGCAGTCAGACAGTGAACACTGAAGCTTTCTTT.

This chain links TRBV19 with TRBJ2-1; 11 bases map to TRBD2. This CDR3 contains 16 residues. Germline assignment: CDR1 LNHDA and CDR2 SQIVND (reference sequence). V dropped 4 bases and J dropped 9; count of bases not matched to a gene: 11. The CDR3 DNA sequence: TGTGCCAGTAGTAGAGGGTTAGCGGGGGGGCTGAGTGAGCAGTTCTTC. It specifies CASSRGLAGGLSEQFF.

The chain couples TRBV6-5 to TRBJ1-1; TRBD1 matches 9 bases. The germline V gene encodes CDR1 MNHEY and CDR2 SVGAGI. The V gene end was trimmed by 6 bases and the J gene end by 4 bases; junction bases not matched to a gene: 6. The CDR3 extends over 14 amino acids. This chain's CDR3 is CASSPQTGGTEAFF. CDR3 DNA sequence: TGTGCCAGCAGCCCTCAGACAGGGGGCACTGAAGCTTTCTTT.

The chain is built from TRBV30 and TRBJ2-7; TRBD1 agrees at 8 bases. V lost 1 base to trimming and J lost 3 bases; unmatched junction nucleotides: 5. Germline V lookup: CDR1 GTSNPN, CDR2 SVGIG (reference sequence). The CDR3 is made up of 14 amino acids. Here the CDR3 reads CAWSAAGTGYEQYF. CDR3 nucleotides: TGTGCCTGGAGTGCCGCCGGGACAGGCTACGAGCAGTACTTC.

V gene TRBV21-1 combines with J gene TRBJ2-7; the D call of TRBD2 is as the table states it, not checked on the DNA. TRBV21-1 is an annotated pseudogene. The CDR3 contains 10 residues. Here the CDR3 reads CASSSGEQYF. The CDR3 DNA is TGTGCCAGCAGCAGCGGCGAGCAGTACTTC.

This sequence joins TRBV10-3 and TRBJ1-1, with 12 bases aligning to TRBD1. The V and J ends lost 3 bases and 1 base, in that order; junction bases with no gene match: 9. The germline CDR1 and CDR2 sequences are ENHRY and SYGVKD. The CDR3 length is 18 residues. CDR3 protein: CAISERAGQGAGNTEAFF. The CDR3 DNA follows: TGTGCCATCAGTGAACGTGCGGGACAGGGGGCAGGGAACACTGAAGCTTTCTTT.

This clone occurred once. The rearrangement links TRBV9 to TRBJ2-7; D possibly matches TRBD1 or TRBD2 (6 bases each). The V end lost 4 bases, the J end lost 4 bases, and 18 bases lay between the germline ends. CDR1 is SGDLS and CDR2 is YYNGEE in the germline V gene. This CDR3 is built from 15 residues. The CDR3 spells CASSPGGREIYEQYF. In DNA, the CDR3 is TGTGCCAGCAGCCCCGGGGGCAGGGAAATATACGAGCAGTACTTC.

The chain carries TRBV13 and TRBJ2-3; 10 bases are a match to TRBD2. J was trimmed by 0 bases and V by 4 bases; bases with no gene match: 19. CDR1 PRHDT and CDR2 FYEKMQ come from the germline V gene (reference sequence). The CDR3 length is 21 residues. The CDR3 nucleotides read TGTGCCAGCAGCTCCCCCCCTAGGGGGCTAGCGGGAGAATTGAGCACAGATACGCAGTATTTT. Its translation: CASSSPPRGLAGELSTDTQYF.

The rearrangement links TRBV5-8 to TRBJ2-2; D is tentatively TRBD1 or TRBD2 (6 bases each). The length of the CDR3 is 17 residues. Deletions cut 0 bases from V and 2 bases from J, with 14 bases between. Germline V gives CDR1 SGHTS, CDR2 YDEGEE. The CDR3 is CASSLEGGRLNTGELFF. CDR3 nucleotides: TGTGCCAGCAGCTTGGAGGGGGGCCGTCTCAACACCGGGGAGCTGTTTTTT.

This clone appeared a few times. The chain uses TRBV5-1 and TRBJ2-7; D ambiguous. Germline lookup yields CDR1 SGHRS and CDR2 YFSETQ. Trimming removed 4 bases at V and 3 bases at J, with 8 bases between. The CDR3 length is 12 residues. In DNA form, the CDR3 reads TGCGCCAGCAGCCCGGCAGGCTACGAGCAGTACTTC. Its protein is CASSPAGYEQYF.

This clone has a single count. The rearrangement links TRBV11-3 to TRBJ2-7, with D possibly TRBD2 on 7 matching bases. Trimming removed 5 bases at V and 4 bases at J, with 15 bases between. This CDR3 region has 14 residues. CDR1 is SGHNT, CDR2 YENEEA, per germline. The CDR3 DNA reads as TGTGCCAGCAGCCGAGACGGGGGGCGTTACGAGCAGTACTTC. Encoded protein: CASSRDGGRYEQYF.

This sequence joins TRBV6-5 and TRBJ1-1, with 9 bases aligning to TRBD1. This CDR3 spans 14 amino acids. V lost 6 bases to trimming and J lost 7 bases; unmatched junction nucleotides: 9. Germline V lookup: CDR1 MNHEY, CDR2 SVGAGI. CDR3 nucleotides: TGTGCCAGCAGACTCTGGACAGGGGAGGGTGAAGCTTTCTTT. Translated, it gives CASRLWTGEGEAFF.

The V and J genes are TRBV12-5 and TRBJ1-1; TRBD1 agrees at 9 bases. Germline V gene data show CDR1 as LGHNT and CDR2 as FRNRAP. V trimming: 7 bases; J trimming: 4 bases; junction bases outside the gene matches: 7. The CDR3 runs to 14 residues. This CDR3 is CASAPGTGITEAFF. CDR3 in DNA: TGTGCTAGTGCCCCCGGGACAGGGATCACTGAAGCTTTCTTT. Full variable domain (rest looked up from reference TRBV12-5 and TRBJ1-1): DARVTQTPRHKVTEMGQEVTMRCQPILGHNTVFWYRQTMMQGLELLAYFRNRAPLDDSGMPKDRFSAEMPDATLATLKIQPSEPRDSAVYFCASAPGTGITEAFFGQGTRLTVV.

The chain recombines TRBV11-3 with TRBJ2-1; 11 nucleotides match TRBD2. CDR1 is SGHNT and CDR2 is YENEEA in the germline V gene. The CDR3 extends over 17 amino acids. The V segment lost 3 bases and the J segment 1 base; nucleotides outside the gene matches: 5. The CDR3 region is CASSLFSGGVSYNEQFF. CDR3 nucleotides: TGTGCCAGCAGCTTGTTTAGCGGGGGGGTATCCTACAATGAGCAGTTCTTC.